This record looks at one TCR beta chain sequence and its context. Trimming took 5 bases from V and 14 from J, leaving 25 bases between them. This CDR3 contains 15 residues. Germline V CDR1 and CDR2: SGHAT, FQNNGV. The data stem from a study of Graves' ophthalmopathy and Graves' hyperthyroidism. The PBMC fraction was derived from around 9.4 ml of fresh peripheral blood. The TCR beta CDR3 regions underwent amplification from RNA transcripts. Investigators did first-round RT-PCR with HTBI primers, then second-round multiplex PCR. TCRdb ran MiXCR on the multiplex PCR reads and lists one entry per CDR3 protein. This table holds about 700,000 distinct CDR3 sequences, approximately 40% found once.

The V and J genes are TRBV11-2 and TRBJ1-5; no reliable D call. The sequence derives from an adult man with Graves' ophthalmopathy. Sample: peripheral blood. The CDR3 nucleotides are TGTGCCAGCAGCCAAGATTACCGGGTCTCTCGTCCCGAGCATTTT. This encodes CASSQDYRVSRPEHF.